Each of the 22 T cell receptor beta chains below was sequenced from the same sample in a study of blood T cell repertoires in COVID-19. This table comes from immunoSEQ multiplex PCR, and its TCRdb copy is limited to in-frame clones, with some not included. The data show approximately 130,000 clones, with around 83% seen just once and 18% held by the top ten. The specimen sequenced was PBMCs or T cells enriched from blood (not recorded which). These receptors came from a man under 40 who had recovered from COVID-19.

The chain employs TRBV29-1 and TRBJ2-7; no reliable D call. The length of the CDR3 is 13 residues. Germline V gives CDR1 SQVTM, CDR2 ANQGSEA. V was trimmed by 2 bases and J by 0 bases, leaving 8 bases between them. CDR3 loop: CSVEMGSSYEQYF. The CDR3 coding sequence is TGCAGCGTTGAAATGGGCAGCTCCTACGAGCAGTACTTC.

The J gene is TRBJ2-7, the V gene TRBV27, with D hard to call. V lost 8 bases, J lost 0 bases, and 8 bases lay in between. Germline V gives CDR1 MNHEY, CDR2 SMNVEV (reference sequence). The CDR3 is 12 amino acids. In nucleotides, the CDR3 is TGTGCCAGCGGGCTTGACTCCTACGAGCAGTACTTC. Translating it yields CASGLDSYEQYF.

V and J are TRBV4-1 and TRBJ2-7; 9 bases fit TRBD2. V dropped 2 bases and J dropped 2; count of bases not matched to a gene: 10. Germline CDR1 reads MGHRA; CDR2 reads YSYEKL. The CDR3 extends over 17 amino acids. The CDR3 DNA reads TGCGCCAGCAGCCAACCCTCGGGACTAGCAGACGCCTACGAGCAGTACTTC. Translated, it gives CASSQPSGLADAYEQYF.

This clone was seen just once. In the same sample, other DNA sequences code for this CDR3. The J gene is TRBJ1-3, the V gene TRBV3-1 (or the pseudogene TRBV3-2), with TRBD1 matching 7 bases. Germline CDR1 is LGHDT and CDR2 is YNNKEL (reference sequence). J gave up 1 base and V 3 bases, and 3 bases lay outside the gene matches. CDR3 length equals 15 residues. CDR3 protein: CASSQDRSSGNTIYF. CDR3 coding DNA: TGTGCCAGCAGCCAGGACAGGTCATCTGGAAACACCATATATTTT.

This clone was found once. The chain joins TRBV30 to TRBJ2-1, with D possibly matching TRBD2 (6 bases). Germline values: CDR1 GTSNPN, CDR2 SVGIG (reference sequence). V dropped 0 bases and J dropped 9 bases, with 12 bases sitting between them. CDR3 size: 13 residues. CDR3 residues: CAWSVRRTTEQFF. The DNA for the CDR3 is TGTGCCTGGAGTGTACGCCGGACTACTGAGCAGTTCTTC.

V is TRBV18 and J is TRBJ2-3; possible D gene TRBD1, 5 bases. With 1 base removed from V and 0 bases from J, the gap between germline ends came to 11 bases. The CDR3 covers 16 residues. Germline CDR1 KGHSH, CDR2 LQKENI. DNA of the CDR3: TGTGCCAGCTCACCACGCAGGGTTGGGAGCACAGATACGCAGTATTTT. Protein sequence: CASSPRRVGSTDTQYF.

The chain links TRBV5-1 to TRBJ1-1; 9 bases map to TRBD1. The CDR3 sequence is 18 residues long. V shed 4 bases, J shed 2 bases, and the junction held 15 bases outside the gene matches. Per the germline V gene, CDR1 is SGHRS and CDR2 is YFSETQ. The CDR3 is CASSPLGGGTGKNTEAFF. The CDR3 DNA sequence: TGCGCCAGCAGCCCCTTAGGGGGGGGGACAGGGAAAAACACTGAAGCTTTCTTT.

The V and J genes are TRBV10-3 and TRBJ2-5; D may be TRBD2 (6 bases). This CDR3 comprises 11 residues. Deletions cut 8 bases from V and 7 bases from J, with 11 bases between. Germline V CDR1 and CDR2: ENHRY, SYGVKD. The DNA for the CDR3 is TGTGCCATCGGGGACGGGAGGACCCAGTACTTC. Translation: CAIGDGRTQYF.

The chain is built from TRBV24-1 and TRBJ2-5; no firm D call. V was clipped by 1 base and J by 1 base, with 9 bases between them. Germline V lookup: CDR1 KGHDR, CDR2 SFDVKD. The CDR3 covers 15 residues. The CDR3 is CATSDLVVSQETQYF. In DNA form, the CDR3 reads TGTGCCACCAGTGATTTAGTTGTCAGCCAAGAGACCCAGTACTTC.

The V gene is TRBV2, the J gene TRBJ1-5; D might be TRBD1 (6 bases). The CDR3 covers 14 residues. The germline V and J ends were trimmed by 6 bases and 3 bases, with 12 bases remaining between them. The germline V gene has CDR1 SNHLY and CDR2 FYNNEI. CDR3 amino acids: CASRKGGNNQPQHF. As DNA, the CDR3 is TGTGCCAGCAGGAAGGGGGGGAACAATCAGCCCCAGCATTTT.

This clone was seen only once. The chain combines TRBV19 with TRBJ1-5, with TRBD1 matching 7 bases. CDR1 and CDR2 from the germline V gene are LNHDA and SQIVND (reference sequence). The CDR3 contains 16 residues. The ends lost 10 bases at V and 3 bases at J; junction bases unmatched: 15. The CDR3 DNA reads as TGTGCCACTAACCCCACCCAACAGGGGACCAATCAGCCCCAGCATTTT. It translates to CATNPTQQGTNQPQHF.

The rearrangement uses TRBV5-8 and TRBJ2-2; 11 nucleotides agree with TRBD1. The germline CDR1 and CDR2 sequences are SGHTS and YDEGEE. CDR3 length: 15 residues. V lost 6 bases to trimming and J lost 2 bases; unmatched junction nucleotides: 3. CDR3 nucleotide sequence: TGTGCCAGCAACGGACAGGGGGCCAACACCGGGGAGCTGTTTTTT. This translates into CASNGQGANTGELFF. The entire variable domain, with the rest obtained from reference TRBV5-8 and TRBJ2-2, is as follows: EAGVTQSPTHLIKTRGQQATLRCSPISGHTSVYWYQQALGLGLQFLLWYDEGEERNRGNFPPRFSGRQFPNYSSELNVNALELEDSALYLCASNGQGANTGELFFGEGSRLTVL.

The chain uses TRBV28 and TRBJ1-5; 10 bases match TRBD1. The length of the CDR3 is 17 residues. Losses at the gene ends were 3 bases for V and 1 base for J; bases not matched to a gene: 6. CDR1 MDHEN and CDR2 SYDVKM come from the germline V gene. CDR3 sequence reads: CASSFSGTGASNQPQHF. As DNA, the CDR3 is TGTGCCAGCAGTTTCTCCGGGACAGGGGCCAGCAATCAGCCCCAGCATTTT.

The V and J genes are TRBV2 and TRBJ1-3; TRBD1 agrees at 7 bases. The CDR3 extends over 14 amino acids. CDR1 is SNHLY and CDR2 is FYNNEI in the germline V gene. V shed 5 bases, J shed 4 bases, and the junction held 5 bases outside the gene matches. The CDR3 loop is CASSTRGGGNTIYF. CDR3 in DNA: TGTGCCAGCAGTACCCGAGGGGGCGGAAACACCATATATTTT.

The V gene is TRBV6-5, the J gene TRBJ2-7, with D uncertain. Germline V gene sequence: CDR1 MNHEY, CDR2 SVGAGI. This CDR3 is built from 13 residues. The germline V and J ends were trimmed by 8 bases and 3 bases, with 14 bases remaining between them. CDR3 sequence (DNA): TGTGCCAGCTCAGAGAACAGAAACTACGAGCAGTACGTC. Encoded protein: CASSENRNYEQYV.

In DNA, the CDR3 is TGCAGCGTTCGAGGACTAGCGGGAGGGCGAAGCGAGCAGTACTTC. Translation: CSVRGLAGGRSEQYF. V and J are TRBV29-1 and TRBJ2-7, with 15 positions matching TRBD2. This CDR3 comprises 15 residues. The J segment lost 6 bases and the V segment lost 5 bases, leaving 8 bases of the junction unmatched. Looked up from germline, CDR1 is SQVTM and CDR2 is ANQGSEA.

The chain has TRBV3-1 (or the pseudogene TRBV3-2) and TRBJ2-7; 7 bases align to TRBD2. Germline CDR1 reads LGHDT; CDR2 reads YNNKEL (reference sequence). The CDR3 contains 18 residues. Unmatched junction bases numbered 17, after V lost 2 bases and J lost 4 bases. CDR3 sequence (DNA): TGTGCCAGCAGCCAATCCCTGGGGGGGTCCACAACCTTATACGAGCAGTACTTC. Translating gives CASSQSLGGSTTLYEQYF.

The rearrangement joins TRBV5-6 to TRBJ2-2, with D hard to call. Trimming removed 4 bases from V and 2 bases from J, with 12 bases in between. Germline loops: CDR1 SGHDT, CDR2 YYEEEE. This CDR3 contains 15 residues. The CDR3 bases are TGTGCCAGCAGCAGCCGACTCAGAAACACCGGGGAGCTGTTTTTT. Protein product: CASSSRLRNTGELFF.

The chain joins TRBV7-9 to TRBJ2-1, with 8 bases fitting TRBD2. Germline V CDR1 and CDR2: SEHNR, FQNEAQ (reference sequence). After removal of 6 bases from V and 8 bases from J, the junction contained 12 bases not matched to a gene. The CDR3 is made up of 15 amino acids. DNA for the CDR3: TGTGCCAGCAGTTTTAGCTTGGCGGGAGGCGATGAGCAGTTCTTC. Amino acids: CASSFSLAGGDEQFF. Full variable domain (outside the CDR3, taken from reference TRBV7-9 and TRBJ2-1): DTGVSQNPRHKITKRGQNVTFRCDPISEHNRLYWYRQTLGQGPEFLTYFQNEAQLEKSRLLSDRFSAERPKGSFSTLEIQRTEQGDSAMYLCASSFSLAGGDEQFFGPGTRLTVL.

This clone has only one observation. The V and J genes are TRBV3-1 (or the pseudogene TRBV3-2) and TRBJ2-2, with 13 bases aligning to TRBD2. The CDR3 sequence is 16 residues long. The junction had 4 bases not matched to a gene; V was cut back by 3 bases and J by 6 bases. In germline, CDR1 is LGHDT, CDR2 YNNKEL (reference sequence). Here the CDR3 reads CASSQGTSGIAGELFF. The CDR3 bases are TGTGCCAGCAGCCAGGGGACTAGCGGGATTGCCGGGGAGCTGTTTTTT.

The CDR3, as DNA: TGTGCCAGCAGTTACCCGGGAGAGGCCAAAAACATTCAGTACTTC. This encodes CASSYPGEAKNIQYF. This sequence joins TRBV6-6 and TRBJ2-4; D is perhaps TRBD2 (6 bases). Germline V CDR1 and CDR2: MNHNY, SVGAGI (reference sequence). This CDR3 is 15 amino acids long. The V end lost 2 bases, the J end lost 1 base, and 9 bases lay between the germline ends.

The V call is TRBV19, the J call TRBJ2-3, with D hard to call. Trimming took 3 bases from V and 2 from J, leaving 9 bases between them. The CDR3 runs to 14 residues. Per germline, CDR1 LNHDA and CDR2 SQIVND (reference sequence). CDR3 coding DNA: TGTGCCAGTAGTATGTCGCGGAACACAGATACGCAGTATTTT. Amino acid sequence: CASSMSRNTDTQYF.